This is a list of T cell receptor beta chains from one sample in a study of CD8+ T cells in alopecia areata. Only in-frame clones appear in the TCRdb table, and some are missing; sequencing was by immunoSEQ multiplex PCR. The table records about 110,000 clones, 50% to 60% of them present only once. Material for sequencing was NKG2D-low CD8+ T cells sorted from blood. All receptors derive from a human donor with alopecia areata. Each CDR3 is given with its conserved first and last residue. The order of the fields is V gene, clone size, D gene, J gene, CDR3 protein, CDR3 DNA. The D gene is left open where the match is weak. Rows give clone size only sometimes, using once, few, many, or a class for an expanded clone.

V: TRBV6-5
size: once
D: -
J: TRBJ2-7
CDR3: CASSLGGLYEQYF
DNA: TGTGCCAGCAGTTTGGGGGGACTCTACGAGCAGTACTTC

V: TRBV27
size: -
D: -
J: TRBJ1-5
CDR3: CASSLSGVSPSQHF
DNA: TGTGCCAGCAGTTTGTCTGGGGTTAGCCCTTCCCAGCATTTT

V: TRBV5-3
size: -
D: -
J: TRBJ2-1
CDR3: CARSNAEQFF
DNA: TGTGCCAGAAGCAACGCCGAGCAGTTCTTC

V: TRBV27
size: -
D: TRBD1
J: TRBJ2-7
CDR3: CASTGPGTGSFYEQYF
DNA: TGTGCCAGTACGGGGCCCGGGACAGGGTCATTTTACGAGCAGTACTTC

V: TRBV5-1
size: -
D: -
J: TRBJ2-5
CDR3: CASSGEDRKKETQYF
DNA: TGCGCCAGCAGTGGGGAAGACAGAAAAAAAGAGACCCAGTACTTC

V: TRBV2
size: -
D: -
J: TRBJ2-1
CDR3: CASSERRVSYNEQFF
DNA: TGTGCCAGCTCGGAGCGGAGAGTCTCCTACAATGAGCAGTTCTTC

V: TRBV9
size: -
D: -
J: TRBJ2-5
CDR3: CASTGPHGEETQYF
DNA: TGTGCCAGCACGGGACCTCACGGGGAGGAGACCCAGTACTTC

V: TRBV15
size: -
D: -
J: TRBJ2-4
CDR3: CATSRPGLNVGVAKNIQYF
DNA: TGTGCCACCAGCAGACCGGGACTGAACGTTGGGGTAGCCAAAAACATTCAGTACTTC

V: TRBV6-5
size: -
D: -
J: TRBJ2-2
CDR3: CASRVFNVGELFF
DNA: TGTGCCAGCAGGGTCTTTAATGTCGGGGAGCTGTTTTTT

V: TRBV29-1
size: -
D: -
J: TRBJ2-2
CDR3: CSVRTGTGELFF
DNA: TGCAGCGTGAGAACAGGGACGGGGGAGCTGTTTTTT

V: TRBV7-9
size: -
D: -
J: TRBJ2-4
CDR3: CASSWEQGLTKNIQYF
DNA: TGTGCCAGCAGCTGGGAACAGGGTCTAACCAAAAACATTCAGTACTTC

V: TRBV4-1
size: once
D: -
J: TRBJ2-5
CDR3: CASSPHIGTGGTQYF
DNA: TGCGCCAGCAGCCCTCACATCGGGACGGGCGGGACCCAGTACTTC

V: TRBV6-5
size: -
D: -
J: TRBJ1-5
CDR3: CASSGGRVNQPQHF
DNA: TGTGCCAGCAGTGGGGGGCGAGTTAATCAGCCCCAGCATTTT

V: TRBV9
size: -
D: -
J: TRBJ2-1
CDR3: CASSVGGRNGEQFF
DNA: TGTGCCAGCAGCGTAGGTGGGAGAAACGGAGAGCAGTTCTTC

V: TRBV2
size: -
D: -
J: TRBJ1-3
CDR3: CAIQKTISGNTIYF
DNA: TGTGCCATACAGAAAACCATCTCTGGAAACACCATATATTTT

V: TRBV6-5
size: once
D: TRBD2
J: TRBJ2-7
CDR3: CASSVAGNGGEQYF
DNA: TGTGCCAGCAGTGTAGCGGGAAACGGGGGGGAGCAGTACTTC

V: TRBV9
size: -
D: -
J: TRBJ2-2
CDR3: CASSVTAENTGELFF
DNA: TGTGCCAGCAGCGTAACAGCGGAGAACACCGGGGAGCTGTTTTTT

V: TRBV5-6
size: -
D: -
J: TRBJ2-2
CDR3: CASSFPPPGELFF
DNA: TGTGCCAGCAGCTTCCCCCCTCCCGGGGAGCTGTTTTTT

V: TRBV9
size: -
D: -
J: TRBJ2-5
CDR3: CASSMGDMQTQYF
DNA: TGTGCCAGCTCCATGGGGGATATGCAGACCCAGTACTTC

V: TRBV19
size: medium-sized
D: TRBD1
J: TRBJ1-1
CDR3: CASSRTGANTEAFF
DNA: TGTGCCAGTAGTAGGACAGGGGCGAACACTGAAGCTTTCTTT

V: TRBV20-1
size: few
D: TRBD1
J: TRBJ1-4
CDR3: CSATTFGDRAF
DNA: TGCAGTGCTACCACGTTCGGGGACAGGGCTTTT

V: TRBV29-1
size: -
D: -
J: TRBJ2-4
CDR3: CSVDPGENIQYF
DNA: TGCAGCGTTGATCCGGGAGAAAACATTCAGTACTTC